The rows below give T cell receptor beta chains drawn from one sample of a study of blood T cell repertoires in COVID-19. Clones were sequenced by immunoSEQ multiplex PCR, and TCRdb holds only the in-frame ones, with some missing. This repertoire shows some 31,000 clones, 93% found once; its top ten account for under 6.5%. The sample consisted of peripheral blood. All receptors derive from a human donor in a cohort sampled during active COVID-19. The CDR3 runs from the conserved cysteine through the conserved F or W. D genes are given only for firm matches. Only part of the rows carry a size: once, few, many, or a class if the clone is expanded.

J | D | V | size | DNA | CDR3
TRBJ2-7 | TRBD1 | TRBV4-2 | NA | TGTGCCAGCAGCCCCCGGACAGGGGGGGACGAGCAGTACTTC | CASSPRTGGDEQYF
TRBJ2-7 | TRBD2 | TRBV13 | NA | TGTGCCAGCAGCGAGGGGGGTAGCGGGACCGAGCAGTACTTC | CASSEGGSGTEQYF
TRBJ2-3 | NA | TRBV21-1 | NA | TGTGCCAGCAGCAAACCCACCCGCGGGGATACGCAGTATTTT | CASSKPTRGDTQYF
TRBJ1-6 | NA | TRBV6-5 | NA | TGTGCCAGCATTCTTACGGGAGGGAGTCGGTCACCCCTCCACTTT | CASILTGGSRSPLHF
TRBJ2-5 | NA | TRBV12-3/TRBV12-4 | NA | TGTGCCAGCAGTTTGTACAGGGAAGAGACCCAGTACTTC | CASSLYREETQYF
TRBJ1-4 | NA | TRBV7-7 | NA | TGTGCCAGCAGCTTAGCTGCGGGGATAAATGAAAAACTGTTTTTT | CASSLAAGINEKLFF
TRBJ1-2 | NA | TRBV18 | NA | TGTGCCAGCTCACCACCGGGGGGAGTTGCCTATGGCTACACCTTC | CASSPPGGVAYGYTF
TRBJ2-2 | TRBD1 | TRBV7-6 | NA | TGTGCCAGCAGCTTAGTTAGGGGGCGCGACACCGGGGAGCTGTTTTTT | CASSLVRGRDTGELFF
TRBJ2-6 | NA | TRBV13 | once | TGTGCCAGCAGCTTTGCGGTGTCTGGGGCCAACGTCCTGACTTTC | CASSFAVSGANVLTF
TRBJ1-5 | NA | TRBV27 | few | TGTGCCAGCAGTTTCTCGGGGATAAGTCAGCCCCAGCATTTT | CASSFSGISQPQHF
TRBJ1-2 | TRBD1 | TRBV30 | NA | TGTGCCTTGACAGGGGAACGGACCTTC | CALTGERTF
TRBJ1-2 | NA | TRBV30 | NA | TGTGCCTGGAGTCGGGACACCTATGGCTACACCTTC | CAWSRDTYGYTF
TRBJ2-1 | NA | TRBV11-2 | NA | TGTGCCAGCAGCTTAGGGGCTAACTACAATGAGCAGTTCTTC | CASSLGANYNEQFF
TRBJ2-7 | TRBD2 | TRBV5-1 | NA | TGCGCCAGCAGTTCCGCGGGAGATGATCGCGAGCAGTACTTC | CASSSAGDDREQYF
TRBJ2-7 | NA | TRBV7-3 | NA | TGTGCCAGCAGCTTAAACGGAGGCGAGCAGTACTTC | CASSLNGGEQYF
TRBJ2-1 | TRBD1 | TRBV20-1 | few | TGCAGTGCTAGTTTGGGACAGGCCAATGAGCAGTTCTTC | CSASLGQANEQFF
TRBJ2-1 | TRBD2 | TRBV5-1 | NA | TGCGCCAGCTCCCCCGGGACTAGCGGGACGCCTGAGCAGTTCTTC | CASSPGTSGTPEQFF
TRBJ1-2 | NA | TRBV5-4 | NA | TGTGCCAGCACTCCGGACACCGGATCTAACTATGGCTACACCTTC | CASTPDTGSNYGYTF
TRBJ2-7 | TRBD2 | TRBV5-1 | NA | TGCGCCAGCAGCTGGACTAGCGGGAGGCTCTACGAGCAGTACTTC | CASSWTSGRLYEQYF
TRBJ2-1 | NA | TRBV5-6 | NA | TGTGCCAGCAGCCCGGCGGGTAGCGGTGAGCAGTTCTTC | CASSPAGSGEQFF
TRBJ2-2 | TRBD2 | TRBV13 | NA | TGTGCCAGCAGCCCTCCCCCGGGACTAGCGGAGAACACCGGGGAGCTGTTTTTT | CASSPPPGLAENTGELFF
TRBJ2-7 | NA | TRBV7-9 | NA | TGTGCCAGCAGCTTAGTCTACAGTTTATCCTACGAGCAGTACTTC | CASSLVYSLSYEQYF
TRBJ2-1 | TRBD2 | TRBV5-1 | NA | TGCGCCAGCAGCACCGGTAATAGCGGGGGGCAGGATGAGCAGTTCTTC | CASSTGNSGGQDEQFF
TRBJ1-2 | NA | TRBV3-1/TRBV3-2 | NA | TGTGCCAGCAGCCAGGTACCTAACGTTAACTATGGCTACACCTTC | CASSQVPNVNYGYTF
TRBJ1-1 | NA | TRBV6-5 | medium-sized | TGTGCCAGCAGTTACTTGGTTGGGAGGACTGAAGCTTTCTTT | CASSYLVGRTEAFF
TRBJ2-7 | TRBD2 | TRBV11-2 | NA | TGTGCCAGCAGGGGACTAGCGGGAGAGGGCCAGTACTTC | CASRGLAGEGQYF
TRBJ1-2 | TRBD1 | TRBV10-2 | NA | TGCGCCAGCAGTTTAAATCGGGGACAGGGGGGAGGCTACACCTTC | CASSLNRGQGGGYTF
TRBJ1-1 | NA | TRBV4-2 | NA | TGTGCCAGCAGCCACCGACAGGCACGAAAGACTGAAGCTTTCTTT | CASSHRQARKTEAFF
TRBJ2-5 | TRBD1 | TRBV18 | NA | TGTGCCAGCTCACCATCGGGACAGAACCAAGAGACCCAGTACTTC | CASSPSGQNQETQYF
TRBJ2-3 | TRBD2 | TRBV19 | NA | TGTGCCAGTAGTAGGGCCCCAAGACTAGCGGGAGCCACAGATACGCAGTATTTT | CASSRAPRLAGATDTQYF
TRBJ2-3 | TRBD1 | TRBV2 | NA | TGTGCCAGCAGAGTGACAGGGGGAACAGATACGCAGTATTTT | CASRVTGGTDTQYF
TRBJ2-7 | TRBD1 | TRBV6-1 | NA | TGTGCCAGCAGTGAAGCCATGACAGGGGGCCTGTACGAGCAGTACTTC | CASSEAMTGGLYEQYF
TRBJ2-7 | NA | TRBV4-2 | NA | TGTGCCAGCAGCCCCGCCGGGACTCTCCTATCATACGAGCAGTACTTC | CASSPAGTLLSYEQYF